These T cell receptor beta chains were read from a single sample in a study of cytomegalovirus exposure and HLA in healthy donors. Profiling relied on immunoSEQ multiplex PCR, and the TCRdb table lists in-frame clones only, not all of them. Of 150,000 to 200,000 clones in the sample, approximately 80% were seen once. Sequenced material: PBMCs. The receptors shown here come from a woman between 18 and 29 years old in good health and CMV-seropositive. Both conserved end residues are part of each CDR3. The D gene is left open where the match is weak. Clone size is not always given. Where it is, it says once, few, many or a class for expanded clones.

TRBV5-1	.	TRBJ1-4	.	TGCGCCAGCAGCTCGAACACCGCAACTAATGAAAAACTGTTTTTT	CASSSNTATNEKLFF
TRBV21-1	.	TRBJ2-3	.	TGTGCCAGCAGCAATTCAAAGGCGGGGGAGCCGAGCACAGATACGCAGTATTTT	CASSNSKAGEPSTDTQYF
TRBV29-1	.	TRBJ2-2	TRBD2	TGCAGCGTTCCGCGTGGCGGGGGGCGCGACACCGGGGAGCTGTTTTTT	CSVPRGGGRDTGELFF
TRBV10-3	.	TRBJ2-2	TRBD1	TGTGCCATCAGTGAGTCCCTAGGGGGCCCCGGGGAGCTGTTTTTT	CAISESLGGPGELFF
TRBV30	.	TRBJ2-3	TRBD2	TGTGCCTGGAGTTCGGGGGGGCGAAACACGCAGTATTTT	CAWSSGGRNTQYF
TRBV28	few	TRBJ2-3	.	TGTGCCAGCAGTTTACCCTGGGGCACCAGCACAGATACGCAGTATTTT	CASSLPWGTSTDTQYF
TRBV5-4	once	TRBJ1-1	.	TGTGCCAGCAGCCCGGGTCCGGCGAACACTGAAGCTTTCTTT	CASSPGPANTEAFF
TRBV2	.	TRBJ1-1	.	TGTGCCAGCAGTGGACAGAAGGCTGAAGCTTTCTTT	CASSGQKAEAFF
TRBV7-9	.	TRBJ2-5	.	TGTGCCAGCAGCTTGGACTTCGGGGACCAAGAGACCCAGTACTTC	CASSLDFGDQETQYF
TRBV19	few	TRBJ2-1	TRBD1	TGTGCCAGTAGTATAAGATCCCCGGGACAGGGCTGGCATGAGCAGTTCTTC	CASSIRSPGQGWHEQFF
TRBV7-8	.	TRBJ2-5	.	TGTGCCAGCAGTTCCGCAGGGGTGCAAGAGACCCAGTACTTC	CASSSAGVQETQYF
TRBV6-1	.	TRBJ1-4	TRBD1	TGTGCCAGTCTGGACAGGGAGGGGAATGAAAAACTGTTTTTT	CASLDREGNEKLFF
TRBV15	.	TRBJ2-7	TRBD2	TGTGCCACCAGCAGCGGGCTAGCGGGGATCTCCTACGAGCAGTACTTC	CATSSGLAGISYEQYF
TRBV27	.	TRBJ2-3	TRBD2	TGTGCCAGCAGTCCCACCTTGGTAGCGGGGGGGCCTAGAGATACGCAGTATTTT	CASSPTLVAGGPRDTQYF
TRBV6-6	.	TRBJ1-6	TRBD1	TGTGCCAGCAGGGGCCCCAGGGGGTTGGGGTCACCCCTCCACTTT	CASRGPRGLGSPLHF
TRBV15	.	TRBJ1-2	TRBD1	TGTGCCACCAGCTCACGGAGCCGGACAGGGTTCGACTATGGCTACACCTTC	CATSSRSRTGFDYGYTF
TRBV11-3	.	TRBJ1-1	TRBD1	TGTGCCAGCAGCTTTGGGACAGACACTGAAGCTTTCTTT	CASSFGTDTEAFF
TRBV6-6	once	TRBJ1-6	.	TGTGCCAGCAGTTCCCAGGGTACTATGAATTCACCCCTCCACTTT	CASSSQGTMNSPLHF
TRBV28	.	TRBJ2-2	TRBD2	TGTGCCAGCAGGATGGGACTAGCTGGCACCGGGGAGCTGTTTTTT	CASRMGLAGTGELFF
TRBV18	.	TRBJ1-6	.	TGTGCCAGCTCAACTGGGGGCTGGGAGTCACCCCTCCACTTT	CASSTGGWESPLHF
TRBV19	.	TRBJ1-1	.	TGTGCCAGTATTCCCACCTCCGTGGACAGCATGAACACTGAAGCTTTCTTT	CASIPTSVDSMNTEAFF
TRBV7-9	.	TRBJ1-2	.	TGTGCCAGCAGCCCCTGGACATTTAACTATGGCTACACCTTC	CASSPWTFNYGYTF
TRBV19	.	TRBJ1-2	.	TGTGCCAGTAGTATCCTAACAGGAACCGCTGGCTACACCTTC	CASSILTGTAGYTF
TRBV11-3	.	TRBJ2-2	.	TGTGCCAGCAGCTTTAGGGGGACCGGGGAGCTGTTTTTT	CASSFRGTGELFF
TRBV5-4	.	TRBJ2-5	.	TGTGCCAGCAGGAGGGGGGGGAGGGAAGAAGAGACCCAGTACTTC	CASRRGGREEETQYF
TRBV30	.	TRBJ1-1	.	TGTGCCTGGGGCCTAGGGGGTTGGAAAGCTTTCTTT	CAWGLGGWKAFF
TRBV19	.	TRBJ1-1	.	TGTGCCAGTAGCGCCTTAGGGGAAGTGGTTATTCCTGAAGCTTTCTTT	CASSALGEVVIPEAFF
TRBV5-5	.	TRBJ1-3	.	TGTGCCAGCAGCTTGGTGTCATCAGGAAACACCATATATTTT	CASSLVSSGNTIYF
TRBV9	.	TRBJ2-6	.	TGTGCCAGCAGCGTAGGGGGGGGGCGTGGGGCCAACGTCCTGACTTTC	CASSVGGGRGANVLTF
TRBV19	.	TRBJ1-2	.	TGTGCCAGTAGAAGTCCAGGGGTCAGGGATGGCTACACCTTC	CASRSPGVRDGYTF
TRBV28	.	TRBJ2-5	.	TGTGCCAGCAGTACGGTTCGAGAAGAGACCCAGTACTTC	CASSTVREETQYF
TRBV4-1	.	TRBJ2-5	.	TGCGCCAGCAGCCAAGAAGGGGTCTTCCAAGAGACCCAGTACTTC	CASSQEGVFQETQYF
TRBV5-4	.	TRBJ2-5	.	TGTGCCAGCAGCTTGGAATCCTCTCAAGAGACCCAGTACTTC	CASSLESSQETQYF
TRBV10-3	.	TRBJ2-5	TRBD1	TGTGCCGTCGGAAAGGACAGGGGTGAGACCCAGTACTTC	CAVGKDRGETQYF
TRBV7-6	few	TRBJ2-5	TRBD1	TGTGCCAGCAGCTTCAGGGGGCGCGGAGAGACCCAGTACTTC	CASSFRGRGETQYF
TRBV11-3	.	TRBJ2-2	TRBD1	TGTGCCAGCAGCTTAGGAGACAGGGTGATTTGGGGGGAGCTGTTTTTT	CASSLGDRVIWGELFF
TRBV2	.	TRBJ1-1	TRBD1	TGTGCCAGCAGTGTGGGACAGCCCCCTGCAACTTTCTTT	CASSVGQPPATFF
TRBV6-5	.	TRBJ1-4	TRBD1	TGTGCCAGCAACTACAGGGGGCAGGAGGGAGAAAAACTGTTTTTT	CASNYRGQEGEKLFF
TRBV11-2	.	TRBJ2-1	.	TGTGCCAGCAGCTTGGGACACAGGTTTGGCAATGAGCAGTTCTTC	CASSLGHRFGNEQFF
TRBV6-1	.	TRBJ1-2	TRBD1	TGTGCCAGCAGTATGCTGGGACAGACCTATGGCTACACCTTC	CASSMLGQTYGYTF
TRBV10-1	.	TRBJ2-3	.	TGCGCCAGCAGCTCCAGATCCGCTGATACGCAGTATTTT	CASSSRSADTQYF
TRBV28	.	TRBJ1-1	.	TGTGCCAGCAGTTATGGGACAGAAGCTTTCTTT	CASSYGTEAFF
TRBV5-4	.	TRBJ1-1	.	TGTGCCAGCAGCCCTATGTCTAACACTGAAGCTTTCTTT	CASSPMSNTEAFF
TRBV5-6	.	TRBJ1-1	TRBD1	TGTGCCAGCAGCTCAGGGGGCACTGAAGCTTTCTTT	CASSSGGTEAFF
TRBV5-1	.	TRBJ1-1	.	TGCGCCAGCAGCTTGGTCTCGGGGGGCTACACTGAAGCTTTCTTT	CASSLVSGGYTEAFF
TRBV28	.	TRBJ2-1	.	TGTGCCAGCAGTTTAAACGGCGGCGCGTACAATGAGCAGTTCTTC	CASSLNGGAYNEQFF
TRBV2	.	TRBJ2-5	TRBD2	TGTGGGACTAGCGGGGGCACTTCGTACCAAGAGACCCAGTACTTC	CGTSGGTSYQETQYF
TRBV11-3	.	TRBJ2-2	.	TGTGCCAGCAGCTCGCACTTCGCGAACACCGGGGAGCTGTTTTTT	CASSSHFANTGELFF
TRBV20-1	.	TRBJ2-1	.	TGCAGTGCTAGTCAGGGCTATGAGCAGTTCTTC	CSASQGYEQFF